The 20 T cell receptor beta chains below were found in one sample sequenced in a study of CD4 T cell repertoires in COVID-19. These memory T cells were uncultured and sequenced directly after ex vivo isolation. Profiling relied on immunoSEQ multiplex PCR, and the TCRdb table lists in-frame clones only, not all of them. The table includes 20,000 to 30,000 clones, more than 85% detected once. The source was circulating follicular helper CD4+ T cells (cTfh) from blood, collected before the COVID-19 pandemic. The source is a human donor who had COVID-19.

V usage is TRBV12-5 and J usage is TRBJ1-4; D not certain. Trimming pared 1 base from V and 0 bases from J, leaving 9 bases between. Per the germline V gene, CDR1 is LGHNT and CDR2 is FRNRAP. The CDR3 extends over 16 amino acids. As DNA, the CDR3 is TGTGCTAGTGGTTTGGAAACAATTGCAACTAATGAAAAACTGTTTTTT. It codes for CASGLETIATNEKLFF.

The CDR3, as DNA: TGCGCCAGCAGCTTGGCGGGGGGCTCCAACTACAATGAGCAGTTCTTC. Translated, it gives CASSLAGGSNYNEQFF. The chain has TRBV5-1 and TRBJ2-1; perhaps TRBD2 as D (7 bases). Trimming shortened V by 0 bases and J by 3 bases, and 13 bases separated the two germline ends. The length of the CDR3 is 16 residues. Germline assignment: CDR1 SGHRS and CDR2 YFSETQ.

The CDR3 sequence is CAISDPVKDSTSGANVLTF. CDR3 in DNA: TGTGCCATCAGTGACCCTGTTAAGGACAGCACCTCTGGGGCCAACGTCCTGACTTTC. The rearrangement links TRBV10-3 to TRBJ2-6; possible D gene TRBD1, 6 bases. V was trimmed by 3 bases and J by 0 bases, leaving 18 bases between them. Germline V gives CDR1 ENHRY, CDR2 SYGVKD. The CDR3 is made up of 19 amino acids.

The V call is TRBV10-1, the J call TRBJ2-7; D may be TRBD1 (6 bases). CDR3 length: 13 residues. V lost 6 bases, J lost 7 bases, and 16 bases lay in between. The V gene's germline CDR1 is WNHNN and CDR2 SYGVQD (reference sequence). DNA of the CDR3: TGCGCCAGCAGCACCGGGACATCAAGAGAGCAGTACTTC. Translation: CASSTGTSREQYF.

V gene TRBV7-2 combines with J gene TRBJ1-2; a weak D match, TRBD1 (5 bases). V was cut by 1 base and J by 5 bases, with 14 bases left in between. CDR3 size: 15 residues. Germline V CDR1 and CDR2: SGHTA, FQGNSA. The CDR3 spells CASSLGATELYGYTF. As DNA, the CDR3 is TGTGCCAGCAGCTTAGGAGCGACAGAGCTTTATGGCTACACCTTC.

The chain joins TRBV29-1 to TRBJ2-7, with D perhaps TRBD1 (6 bases). Germline V gives CDR1 SQVTM, CDR2 ANQGSEA. CDR3 length: 14 amino acids. V lost 1 base and J 2 bases, leaving 12 bases between the germline ends. The CDR3 here is CSVEGLGQAYEQYF. DNA for the CDR3: TGCAGCGTTGAAGGTCTGGGACAAGCCTACGAGCAGTACTTC.

The V and J genes are TRBV2 and TRBJ2-7, with D unclear. Germline V lookup: CDR1 SNHLY, CDR2 FYNNEI. CDR3 length: 11 residues. Trimming cost V 5 bases and J 0 bases, with 2 bases left between them. CDR3 nucleotide sequence: TGTGCCAGCAGTCTCTCCTACGAGCAGTACTTC. This encodes CASSLSYEQYF.

The chain joins TRBV29-1 to TRBJ1-2; D might be TRBD1 (5 bases). V shed 6 bases and J shed 3 bases, with 8 bases lying between them. The CDR3 is made up of 11 amino acids. Looked up from germline, CDR1 is SQVTM and CDR2 is ANQGSEA. CDR3 DNA: TGCAGCGTCAGGGCGGACTATGGCTACACCTTC. This encodes CSVRADYGYTF.

The chain couples TRBV5-1 to TRBJ2-7; 13 bases align to TRBD2. Germline-derived CDR1 and CDR2 are SGHRS and YFSETQ. The J segment lost 2 bases and the V segment lost 4 bases, leaving 6 bases of the junction unmatched. This CDR3 has 16 residues. CDR3: CASSRKLAGGPYEQYF. Written as DNA, the CDR3 is TGCGCCAGCAGCCGTAAACTAGCGGGAGGGCCCTACGAGCAGTACTTC.

The chain joins TRBV29-1 to TRBJ1-2; TRBD1 might be the D (5 bases). The CDR3 contains 11 residues. V lost 3 bases and J 8 bases, leaving 10 bases between the germline ends. The germline V gene has CDR1 SQVTM and CDR2 ANQGSEA. As DNA, the CDR3 is TGCAGCGTTGAGTGGGGGGAAGGCTACACCTTC. Translation gives CSVEWGEGYTF. The full variable domain, its missing parts supplied by reference TRBV29-1 and TRBJ1-2, is SAVISQKPSRDICQRGTSLTIQCQVDSQVTMMFWYRQQPGQSLTLIATANQGSEATYESGFVIDKFPISRPNLTFSTLTVSNMSPEDSSIYLCSVEWGEGYTFGSGTRLTVV.

The chain couples TRBV6-6 to TRBJ2-1, with D unclear. In germline, CDR1 is MNHNY, CDR2 SVGAGI (reference sequence). The CDR3 is 15 residues long. V was shortened by 2 bases and J by 0 bases, with 8 bases between the two germline ends. CDR3 nucleotides: TGTGCCAGCAGTTACACGGAGATCTCCTACAATGAGCAGTTCTTC. Translation gives CASSYTEISYNEQFF.

This clone has a single count. The chain joins TRBV2 to TRBJ2-2, with D perhaps TRBD2 (5 bases). Deletions cut 4 bases from V and 4 bases from J, with 10 bases between. Germline values: CDR1 SNHLY, CDR2 FYNNEI. The CDR3 is 14 residues long. CDR3 amino acids: CASSGEGSTGELFF. Here the CDR3 DNA reads TGTGCCAGCAGTGGAGAGGGATCCACCGGGGAGCTGTTTTTT.

V gene TRBV5-1 combines with J gene TRBJ2-1; 10 bases line up with TRBD2. Looked up from germline, CDR1 is SGHRS and CDR2 is YFSETQ. The CDR3 consists of 16 residues. The V and J ends lost 4 bases and 4 bases, in that order; junction bases with no gene match: 8. The CDR3 region is CASSPERGGLYNEQFF. DNA of the CDR3: TGCGCCAGCAGCCCCGAGCGGGGGGGACTATACAATGAGCAGTTCTTC. Using reference TRBV5-1 and TRBJ2-1 for the parts outside the CDR3, the full variable domain is KAGVTQTPRYLIKTRGQQVTLSCSPISGHRSVSWYQQTPGQGLQFLFEYFSETQRNKGNFPGRFSGRQFSNSRSEMNVSTLELGDSALYLCASSPERGGLYNEQFFGPGTRLTVL.

The J gene is TRBJ2-6, the V gene TRBV7-9, with D maybe TRBD2 (5 bases). The germline V gene has CDR1 SEHNR and CDR2 FQNEAQ (reference sequence). The CDR3 runs 16 residues. V dropped 7 bases and J dropped 0 bases, with 13 bases sitting between them. CDR3 amino acids: CASTPEGSSGANVLTF. The CDR3 nucleotides read TGTGCCAGCACCCCCGAGGGAAGCTCTGGGGCCAACGTCCTGACTTTC.

The chain employs TRBV10-2 and TRBJ1-2; D gene ambiguous. Trimming pared 2 bases from V and 3 bases from J, leaving 7 bases between. Germline V gene lookup returns CDR1 WSHSY and CDR2 SAAADI. The CDR3 loop spans 13 amino acids. DNA for the CDR3: TGCGCCAGCAGTGAGAACAGCCACTATGGCTACACCTTC. Its protein product is CASSENSHYGYTF.

The chain recombines TRBV11-2 with TRBJ2-7, with D unclear. Germline V gives CDR1 SGHAT, CDR2 FQNNGV. The CDR3 loop spans 14 amino acids. The ends were cut back, 2 bases at V and 2 bases at J, with 10 bases in the middle. CDR3 nucleotides: TGTGCCAGCAGCTTACGGCAGCGAGCCTACGAGCAGTACTTC. Amino acid sequence: CASSLRQRAYEQYF.

The rearrangement links TRBV7-2 to TRBJ2-4; 7 nucleotides match TRBD2. The junction had 14 bases not matched to a gene; V was cut back by 2 bases and J by 4 bases. Germline lookup yields CDR1 SGHTA and CDR2 FQGNSA. This CDR3 contains 18 residues. This chain's CDR3 is CASSLILGASGGKNIQYF. The CDR3 DNA reads as TGTGCCAGCAGCTTAATTTTAGGGGCCTCGGGGGGAAAAAACATTCAGTACTTC.

This clone was detected only a few times. V is TRBV6-1 and J is TRBJ2-2, with 12 bases matching TRBD2. The germline V gene encodes CDR1 MNHNS and CDR2 SASEGT. The CDR3 length is 15 residues. V lost 6 bases to trimming and J lost 5 bases; unmatched junction nucleotides: 4. CDR3: CASRIGTSGTGELFF. Written as DNA, the CDR3 is TGTGCCAGCAGAATCGGGACTAGCGGGACCGGGGAGCTGTTTTTT.

The count of this clone is one. The chain carries TRBV10-3 and TRBJ2-1; TRBD2 aligns across 11 bases. V dropped 0 bases and J dropped 6; count of bases not matched to a gene: 4. The germline V gene has CDR1 ENHRY and CDR2 SYGVKD. The CDR3 runs to 16 residues. CDR3 amino acids: CAISESELAGVNEQFF. DNA for the CDR3: TGTGCCATCAGTGAGTCGGAACTAGCGGGAGTCAATGAGCAGTTCTTC.

This clone showed up just once. The chain has TRBV29-1 and TRBJ1-5, with D tentatively TRBD1 (6 bases). V was shortened by 0 bases and J by 5 bases, with 8 bases between the two germline ends. Germline CDR1 reads SQVTM; CDR2 reads ANQGSEA. There are 13 residues in the CDR3. The CDR3 region is CSVEEDRYQPQHF. The CDR3 bases are TGCAGCGTTGAAGAGGACAGATATCAGCCCCAGCATTTT.